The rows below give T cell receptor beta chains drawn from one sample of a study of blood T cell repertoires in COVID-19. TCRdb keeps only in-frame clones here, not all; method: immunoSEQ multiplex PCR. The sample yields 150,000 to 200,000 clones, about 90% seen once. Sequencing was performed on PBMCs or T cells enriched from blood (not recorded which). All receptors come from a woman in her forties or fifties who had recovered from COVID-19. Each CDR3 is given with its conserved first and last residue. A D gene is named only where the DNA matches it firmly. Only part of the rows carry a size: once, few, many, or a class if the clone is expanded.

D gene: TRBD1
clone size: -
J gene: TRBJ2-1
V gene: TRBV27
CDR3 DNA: TGTGCCAGCAGCCGGGACAGGGGACCCTACAATGAGCAGTTCTTC
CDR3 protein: CASSRDRGPYNEQFF

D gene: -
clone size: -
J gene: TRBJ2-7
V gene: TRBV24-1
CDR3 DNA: TGTGCCACCAGTGATACTAAACAAAGGCAGTACTTC
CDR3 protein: CATSDTKQRQYF

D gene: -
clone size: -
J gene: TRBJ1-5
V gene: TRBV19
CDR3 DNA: TGTGCCAGTAGTATATCACACTATAGCAATCAGCCCCAGCATTTT
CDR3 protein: CASSISHYSNQPQHF

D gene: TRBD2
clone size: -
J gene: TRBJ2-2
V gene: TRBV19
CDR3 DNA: TGTGCCAGTAGGCTAGCGGGAGAGAACACCGGGGAGCTGTTTTTT
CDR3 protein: CASRLAGENTGELFF

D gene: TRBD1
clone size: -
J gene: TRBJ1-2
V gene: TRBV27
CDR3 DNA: TGTGCCAGCAGACCAACAGGGGGCTATGGCTACACCTTC
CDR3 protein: CASRPTGGYGYTF

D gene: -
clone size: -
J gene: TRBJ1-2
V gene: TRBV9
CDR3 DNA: TGTGCCAGCAGCGTAGAGTTCGGCTATGGCTACACCTTC
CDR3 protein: CASSVEFGYGYTF

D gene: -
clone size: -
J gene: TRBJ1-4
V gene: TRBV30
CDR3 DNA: TGTGCCTTAACCAGACATTCAGCTAATGAAAAACTGTTTTTT
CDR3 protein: CALTRHSANEKLFF

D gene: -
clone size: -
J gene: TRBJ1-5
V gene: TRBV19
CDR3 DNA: TGTGCCAGTACCTATTCCCCGGCAGGGGCAGGTCAGCCCCAGCATTTT
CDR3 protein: CASTYSPAGAGQPQHF

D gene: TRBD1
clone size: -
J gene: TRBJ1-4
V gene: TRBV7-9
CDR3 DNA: TGTGCCAGCAGCTTAGGACAGGGTTTAAGAGAAAAACTGTTTTTT
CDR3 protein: CASSLGQGLREKLFF

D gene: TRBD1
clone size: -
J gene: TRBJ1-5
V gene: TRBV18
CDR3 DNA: TGTGCCAGCTCACCACAGGGGGCAGGCCACCCCCAGCATTTT
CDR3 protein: CASSPQGAGHPQHF

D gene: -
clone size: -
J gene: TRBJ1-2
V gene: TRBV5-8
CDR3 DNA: TGTGCCAGCAGCTTGGTGAGGGAAGGCTACACCTTC
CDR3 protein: CASSLVREGYTF

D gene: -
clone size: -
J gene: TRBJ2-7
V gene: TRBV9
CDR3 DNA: TGTGCCAGCAGCGTAGAGCGCTCTGCTATTTATTCCTACGAGCAGTACTTC
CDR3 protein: CASSVERSAIYSYEQYF

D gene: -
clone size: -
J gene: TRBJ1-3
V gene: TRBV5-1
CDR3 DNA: TGCGCCAGCAGCTTGACAGGAGATGGAGTTAGGGCTGGAAACACCATATATTTT
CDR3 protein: CASSLTGDGVRAGNTIYF

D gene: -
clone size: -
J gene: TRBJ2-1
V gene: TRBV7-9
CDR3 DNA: TGTGCCAGCAGCTTAGGGGCCGGTACTGAGCAGTTCTTC
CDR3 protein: CASSLGAGTEQFF

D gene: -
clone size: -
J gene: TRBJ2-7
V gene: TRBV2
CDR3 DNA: TGTGCCAGCAGTGGGGGCACACCCTACGAGCAGTACTTC
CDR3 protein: CASSGGTPYEQYF

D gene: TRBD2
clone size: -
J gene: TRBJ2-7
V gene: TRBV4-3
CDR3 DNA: TGCGCCAGCAGCCTCATAGCGGGAGGGACCTACGAGCAGTACTTC
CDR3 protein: CASSLIAGGTYEQYF

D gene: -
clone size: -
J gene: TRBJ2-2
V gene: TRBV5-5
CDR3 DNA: TGTGCCAGCAGCTTGATAGGGGCTCGGGACATCTACACCGGGGAGCTGTTTTTT
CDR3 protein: CASSLIGARDIYTGELFF

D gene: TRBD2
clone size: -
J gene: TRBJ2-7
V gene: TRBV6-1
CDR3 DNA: TGTGCCAGCAGTGAATTAGCGGGCCGGGATAACGAGCAGTACTTC
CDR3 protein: CASSELAGRDNEQYF

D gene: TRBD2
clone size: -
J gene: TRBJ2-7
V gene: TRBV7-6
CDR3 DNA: TGTGCCAGCAGCGAGCGACTAGCGGGAGGCCGCTCCTACGAGCAGTACTTC
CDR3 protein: CASSERLAGGRSYEQYF

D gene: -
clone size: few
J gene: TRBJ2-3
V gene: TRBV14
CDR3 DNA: TGTGCCAGCAGCCAAGGAACAGGCCTTGGGGCGCAGTATTTT
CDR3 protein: CASSQGTGLGAQYF

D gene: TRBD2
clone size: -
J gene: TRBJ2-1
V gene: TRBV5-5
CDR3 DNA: TGTGCCAGCAGCTTTGCTAGGACTAGCCCGTGGAATGAGCAGTTCTTC
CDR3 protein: CASSFARTSPWNEQFF

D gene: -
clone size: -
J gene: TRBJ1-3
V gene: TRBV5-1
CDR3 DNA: TGCGCCAGCAGCTTGGCCGAGAGGCGCACAGGAAACACCATATATTTT
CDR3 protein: CASSLAERRTGNTIYF

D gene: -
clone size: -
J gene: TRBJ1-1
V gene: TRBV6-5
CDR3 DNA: TGTGCCAGCACTAGGGGTCTTCAGAACACTGAAGCTTTCTTT
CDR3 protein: CASTRGLQNTEAFF

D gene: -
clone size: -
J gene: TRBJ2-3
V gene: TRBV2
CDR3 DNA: TGTGCCAGCAGTGAAGAGCGAGCTAGCACAGATACGCAGTATTTT
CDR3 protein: CASSEERASTDTQYF

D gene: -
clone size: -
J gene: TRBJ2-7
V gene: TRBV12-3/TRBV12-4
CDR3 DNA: TGTGCCAGCCTAGTCTACCCCGACGAGCAGTACTTC
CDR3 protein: CASLVYPDEQYF

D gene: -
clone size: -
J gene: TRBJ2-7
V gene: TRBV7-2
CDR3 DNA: TGTGCCAGCAGCTCGGCGACAGGCTCCTACGAGCAGTACTTC
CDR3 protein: CASSSATGSYEQYF

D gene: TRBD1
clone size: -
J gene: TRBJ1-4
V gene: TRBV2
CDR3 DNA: TGTGCCAGCACCGGGACAGGGGAGGGAAAACTGTTTTTT
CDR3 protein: CASTGTGEGKLFF